These 12 T cell receptor beta chains originate from one sample sequenced in a study of cytomegalovirus exposure and HLA in healthy donors. Here immunoSEQ multiplex PCR was the method, and the copy in TCRdb shows in-frame clones only, minus some. The table lists approximately 130,000 clones, roughly 89% of them singletons. Sequenced material: PBMCs. These receptors were collected from a woman aged 18-29 years in good health and CMV-seronegative.

The rearrangement uses TRBV7-2 and TRBJ1-2; D not certain. V gave up 3 bases and J gave up 8 bases, with 19 bases separating them. The CDR3 loop spans 15 amino acids. The germline V gene has CDR1 SGHTA and CDR2 FQGNSA. The CDR3 sequence: CASSLFSQKNWGYTF. DNA of the CDR3: TGTGCCAGCAGCTTGTTCTCCCAAAAAAACTGGGGCTACACCTTC.

This clone counts as medium-sized. The chain carries TRBV18 and TRBJ1-6; TRBD1 aligns across 8 bases. Trimming took 4 bases from V and 9 from J; bases not matched to a gene: 5. The germline gives CDR1 KGHSH, CDR2 LQKENI. This CDR3 region has 14 residues. CDR3 protein: CASSQTGDRSPLHF. The CDR3 nucleotides are TGTGCCAGCTCACAGACAGGGGATCGTTCACCCCTCCACTTT.

The CDR3 coding sequence is TGTGCTAGTGGTTTGCATGGACAGCGCTATGGCTACACCTTC. Its protein is CASGLHGQRYGYTF. The chain joins TRBV12-5 to TRBJ1-2; maybe TRBD1 (6 bases). Deletions cut 2 bases from V and 4 bases from J, with 11 bases between. The germline V gene encodes CDR1 LGHNT and CDR2 FRNRAP. The CDR3 extends over 14 amino acids. The full variable domain, in which reference TRBV12-5 and TRBJ1-2 provide the parts outside the CDR3, is DARVTQTPRHKVTEMGQEVTMRCQPILGHNTVFWYRQTMMQGLELLAYFRNRAPLDDSGMPKDRFSAEMPDATLATLKIQPSEPRDSAVYFCASGLHGQRYGYTFGSGTRLTVV.

The chain has TRBV9 and TRBJ2-1, with D possibly TRBD2 on 6 matching bases. In germline, CDR1 is SGDLS, CDR2 YYNGEE. This CDR3 has 14 amino acids. V shed 2 bases and J shed 5 bases, with 11 bases lying between them. The CDR3 DNA is TGTGCCAGCAGCGTCATGGAGCGGGACAATGAGCAGTTCTTC. Translating gives CASSVMERDNEQFF.

This clone was seen only once. The V gene is TRBV29-1, the J gene TRBJ1-1; unclear D gene. CDR1 is SQVTM, CDR2 ANQGSEA, per germline. CDR3 length equals 11 residues. Trimming pared 4 bases from V and 5 bases from J, leaving 8 bases between. CDR3 bases: TGCAGCGTTGTTGGGCAGACTGAAGCTTTCTTT. Translated: CSVVGQTEAFF. The complete variable domain, with remaining parts taken from reference TRBV29-1 and TRBJ1-1, reads SAVISQKPSRDICQRGTSLTIQCQVDSQVTMMFWYRQQPGQSLTLIATANQGSEATYESGFVIDKFPISRPNLTFSTLTVSNMSPEDSSIYLCSVVGQTEAFFGQGTRLTVV.

V and J are TRBV5-8 and TRBJ1-2, with 7 bases lining up with TRBD1. Germline values: CDR1 SGHTS, CDR2 YDEGEE. Germline trimming cut 6 bases from V and 4 bases from J; bases unmatched to any gene: 9. The CDR3 has 14 amino acids. The CDR3 region has the DNA TGTGCCAGCACCAGAGGACAGGAGGGCTATGGCTACACCTTC. It encodes CASTRGQEGYGYTF.

The table lists this clone with a count of one. The rearrangement joins TRBV27 to TRBJ2-1; the match to TRBD2 covers 9 bases. The germline V gene has CDR1 MNHEY and CDR2 SMNVEV (reference sequence). The CDR3 extends over 15 amino acids. Trimming at V came to 5 bases and at J to 3 bases, leaving 5 bases not matched to a gene. CDR3 DNA: TGTGCCAGCAGTACCCTAGCGGGGAACTACAATGAGCAGTTCTTC. It codes for CASSTLAGNYNEQFF.

The chain is built from TRBV19 and TRBJ2-1, with 11 nucleotides matching TRBD2. The CDR3 has 16 residues. Trimming at V came to 3 bases and at J to 8 bases, leaving 9 bases not matched to a gene. Germline V gene sequence: CDR1 LNHDA, CDR2 SQIVND (reference sequence). CDR3: CASSIGPGLAVHEQFF. CDR3 nucleotides: TGTGCCAGTAGTATTGGGCCGGGACTAGCGGTCCATGAGCAGTTCTTC.

The chain recombines TRBV5-4 with TRBJ2-1; no clear D gene. The germline V and J ends were trimmed by 0 bases and 3 bases, with 7 bases remaining between them. The CDR3 has 14 amino acids. Germline CDR1 and CDR2: SGHNT and YYREEE (reference sequence). CDR3 bases: TGTGCCAGCAGCTTGGGCCAGGTCTACAATGAGCAGTTCTTC. It codes for CASSLGQVYNEQFF.

This clone was recorded a few times. V usage is TRBV19 and J usage is TRBJ1-6; tentatively, D is TRBD1 (6 bases). The germline V gene has CDR1 LNHDA and CDR2 SQIVND (reference sequence). The CDR3 totals 16 residues. V was cut by 6 bases and J by 7 bases, with 19 bases left in between. The CDR3 bases are TGTGCCAGTAGAGCCGAAAACAGGGTGGGGAATTCACCCCTCCACTTT. Translation: CASRAENRVGNSPLHF.

This rearrangement joins TRBV15 to TRBJ1-2; 10 nucleotides align to TRBD1. Per the germline V gene, CDR1 is LNHNV and CDR2 is YYDKDF (reference sequence). J gave up 4 bases and V 0 bases, and 17 bases lay outside the gene matches. The CDR3 contains 20 residues. CDR3 protein: CATSRDFAGTGEAAVYGYTF. The DNA of the CDR3 is TGTGCCACCAGCAGAGATTTTGCCGGGACAGGGGAAGCGGCCGTCTATGGCTACACCTTC.

The chain combines TRBV9 with TRBJ2-5; 13 positions agree with TRBD2. Trimming at V came to 3 bases and at J to 3 bases, leaving 11 bases not matched to a gene. This CDR3 has 18 residues. Germline loops: CDR1 SGDLS, CDR2 YYNGEE. DNA of the CDR3: TGTGCCAGCAGCGATACCGGGACTAGCGGGGAGTGGGAAGAGACCCAGTACTTC. Translating it yields CASSDTGTSGEWEETQYF. The variable domain in full, with the rest retrieved from reference TRBV9 and TRBJ2-5, is DSGVTQTPKHLITATGQRVTLRCSPRSGDLSVYWYQQSLDQGLQFLIQYYNGEERAKGNILERFSAQQFPDLHSELNLSSLELGDSALYFCASSDTGTSGEWEETQYFGPGTRLLVL.